Listed below are T cell receptor beta chains from one sample, sequenced in a study of T-cell reconstitution after alpha-beta-depleted transplantation in children. A single record per CDR3 protein comes from TCRdb applying MiXCR to the PCR reads. The sample consists of roughly 100,000 distinct CDR3 sequences, 8% to 9% of them appearing once. Sequenced material: PBMCs from the stem cell graft donor, taken from the stem cell graft. The receptors come from a human donor who donated a stem cell graft to a child with congenital amegakaryocytic thrombocytopenia. Each CDR3 is given with its conserved first and last residue. The D gene is left open where the match is weak. Each size is once, few, many or a size class.

J | size | V | D | DNA | CDR3
TRBJ2-1 | many | TRBV20-1 | TRBD2 | TGCAGTGCTAGACCCTCTAGCGGGGCCAGGGATGAGCAGTTCTTC | CSARPSSGARDEQFF
TRBJ2-4 | many | TRBV5-1 | NA | TGCGCCAGCAGCTTGGACAGACTAGCCAAAAACATTCAGTACTTC | CASSLDRLAKNIQYF
TRBJ1-6 | many | TRBV15 | NA | TGTGCCACCAGCAGTGACTTCGGGACCCTTGGGAATTCACCCCTCCACTTT | CATSSDFGTLGNSPLHF
TRBJ2-4 | many | TRBV28 | NA | TGTGCCAGCAGTTTTATTTTGATAGGAAAGGAAAACATTCAGTACTTC | CASSFILIGKENIQYF
TRBJ2-5 | many | TRBV7-9 | NA | TGTGCCAGCAGCTTACCCCCCCAAGAGACCCAGTACTTC | CASSLPPQETQYF
TRBJ2-3 | many | TRBV20-1 | NA | TGCAGTGCTCCTCCCCCGACGGGGGGCCCTGGAGATACGCAGTATTTT | CSAPPPTGGPGDTQYF
TRBJ2-4 | many | TRBV7-2 | NA | TGTGCCAGCAGCTCGTCGTCGGACAGAGTGGGAAGTTTTCAGTACTTC | CASSSSSDRVGSFQYF
TRBJ1-2 | medium-sized | TRBV7-8 | NA | TGTGCCAGCAGCTTAGAGGGCAGCTTCGACTATGGCTACACCTTC | CASSLEGSFDYGYTF
TRBJ2-3 | many | TRBV12-3/TRBV12-4 | NA | TGTGCCAGCAGTCCTCGGGCCAGCACAGATACGCAGTATTTT | CASSPRASTDTQYF
TRBJ1-1 | many | TRBV5-1 | TRBD1 | TGCGCCAGCAGCCCCGATCCGGACAGGGGAAACACTGAAGCTTTCTTT | CASSPDPDRGNTEAFF
TRBJ2-3 | many | TRBV20-1 | TRBD2 | TGCAGTGCTAGAGGATCCGGAGGGAGGGCAGATACGCAGTATTTT | CSARGSGGRADTQYF